The 3 T cell receptor beta chains presented below share a single source sample, sequenced in a study of T cell repertoires in cytomegalovirus infection (dated by TCRdb to about 2019). The treatment or condition tag for this specimen amounts to: in vitro stimulation with specific CMV peptide epitopes to enrich CMV-specific T cells. The run used an Illumina HiSeq 1500. TCRdb ran its own pipeline on the public reads, namely fastp trimming at Q25 and MiXCR clone calling, and kept in-frame beta chains. Merged by CDR3 protein, the rows form single entries marked with the most common genes and DNA. This sample holds 400,000 to 600,000 distinct CDR3 sequences; under 45% were observed only once. In total, the top ten clones hold 43% of the sample. These TCRs are of unknown antigen specificity. The sample here was cultured PBMCs, taken from culture after CMV antigen stimulation. The receptors here all came from a human donor in good health (CMV status not recorded). Some clones in this sample may be carry-over from other donors' samples.

The V and J genes are TRBV7-4 and TRBJ2-1, with D possibly matching TRBD2 (6 bases). The V gene's germline CDR1 is SGHVT and CDR2 SQSDAQ. The CDR3 runs 15 residues. The V and J ends lost 1 base and 15 bases respectively, with 22 bases between them. The CDR3 here is CASSLGVGIQRALFF. In nucleotides, the CDR3 is TGTGCCAGCAGCTTAGGGGTAGGGATCCAGCGGGCGCTGTTCTTC. Supplemented by reference TRBV7-4 and TRBJ2-1, the full variable domain reads GAGVSQSPRYKVAKRGRDVALRCDSISGHVTLYWYRQTLGQGSEVLTYSQSDAQRDKSGRPSGRFSAERPERSVSTLKIQRTEQGDSAVYLCASSLGVGIQRALFFGPGTRLTVL.

The chain uses TRBV28 and TRBJ2-1, with a possible D match to TRBD2 (7 bases). From germline, CDR1 is MDHEN and CDR2 SYDVKM. Trimming stripped 2 bases from V and 7 bases from J, with 15 bases between. The CDR3 is 15 amino acids. The CDR3 spells CASSLRGAVRNEQFF. CDR3 DNA sequence: TGTGCCAGCAGTTTACGGGGGGCTGTGAGGAATGAGCAGTTCTTC.

This chain uses TRBV5-1 with TRBJ2-7; TRBD1 aligns across 7 bases. This CDR3 has 14 residues. Looked up from germline, CDR1 is SGHRS and CDR2 is YFSETQ. V lost 6 bases to trimming and J lost 4 bases; unmatched junction nucleotides: 10. DNA of the CDR3: TGCGCCAGCACCATTGGACAGGCTTGGTACGAGCAGTACTTC. This sequence encodes CASTIGQAWYEQYF.